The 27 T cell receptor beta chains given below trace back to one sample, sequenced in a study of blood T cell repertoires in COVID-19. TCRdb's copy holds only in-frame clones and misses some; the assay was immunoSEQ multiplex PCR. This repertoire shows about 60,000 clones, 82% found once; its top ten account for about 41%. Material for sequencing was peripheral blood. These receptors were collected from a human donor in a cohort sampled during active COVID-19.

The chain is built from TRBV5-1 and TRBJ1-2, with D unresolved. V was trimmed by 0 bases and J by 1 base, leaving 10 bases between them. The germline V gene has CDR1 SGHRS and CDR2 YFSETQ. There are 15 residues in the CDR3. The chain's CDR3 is CASSLAGRGNYGYTF. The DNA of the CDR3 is TGCGCCAGCAGCTTGGCCGGCAGAGGTAACTATGGCTACACCTTC.

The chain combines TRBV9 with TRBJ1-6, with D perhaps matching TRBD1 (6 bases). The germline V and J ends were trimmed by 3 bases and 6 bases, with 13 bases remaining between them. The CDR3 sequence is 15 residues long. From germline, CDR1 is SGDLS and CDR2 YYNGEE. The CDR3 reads CASSATGQLNSPLHF. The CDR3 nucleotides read TGTGCCAGCAGCGCCACAGGACAGCTTAATTCACCCCTCCACTTT.

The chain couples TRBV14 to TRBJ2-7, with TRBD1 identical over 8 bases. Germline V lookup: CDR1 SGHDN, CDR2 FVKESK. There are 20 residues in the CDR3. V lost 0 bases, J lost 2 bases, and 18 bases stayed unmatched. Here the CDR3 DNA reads TGTGCCAGCAGCCAAGAAACCGGAGGACAGGGATTAGTTTATCCCTACGAGCAGTACTTC. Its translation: CASSQETGGQGLVYPYEQYF.

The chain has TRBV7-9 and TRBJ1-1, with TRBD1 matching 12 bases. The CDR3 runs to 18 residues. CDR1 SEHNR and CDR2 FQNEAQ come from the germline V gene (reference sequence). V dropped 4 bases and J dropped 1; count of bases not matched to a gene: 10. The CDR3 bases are TGTGCCAGCAGCTCCGCGGGACAGGGGGCCCTAAGGAACACTGAAGCTTTCTTT. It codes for CASSSAGQGALRNTEAFF.

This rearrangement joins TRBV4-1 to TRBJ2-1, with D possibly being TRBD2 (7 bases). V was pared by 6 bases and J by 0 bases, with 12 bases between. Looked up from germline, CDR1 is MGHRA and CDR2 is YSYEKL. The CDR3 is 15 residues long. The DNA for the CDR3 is TGCGCCAGCAGTGAGGGGGGGGGCTCCTACAATGAGCAGTTCTTC. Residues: CASSEGGGSYNEQFF.

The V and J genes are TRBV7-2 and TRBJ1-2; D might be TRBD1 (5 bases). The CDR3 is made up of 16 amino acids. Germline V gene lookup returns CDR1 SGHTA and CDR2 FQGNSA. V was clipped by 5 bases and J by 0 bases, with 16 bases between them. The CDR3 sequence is CASSLRSGASNYGYTF. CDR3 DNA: TGTGCCAGCAGCCTACGGTCTGGGGCTTCTAACTATGGCTACACCTTC.

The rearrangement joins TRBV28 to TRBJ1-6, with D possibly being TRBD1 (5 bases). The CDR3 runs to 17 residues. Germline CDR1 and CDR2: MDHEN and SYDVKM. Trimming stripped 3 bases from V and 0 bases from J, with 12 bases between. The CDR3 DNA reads TGTGCCAGCAGTTTTTTAGGGGCGTCCTCCTATAATTCACCCCTCCACTTT. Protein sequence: CASSFLGASSYNSPLHF.

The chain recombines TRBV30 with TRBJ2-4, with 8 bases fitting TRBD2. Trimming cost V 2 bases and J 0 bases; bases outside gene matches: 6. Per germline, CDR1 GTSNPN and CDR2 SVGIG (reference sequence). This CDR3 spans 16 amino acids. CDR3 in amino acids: CAWSLLAGLAKNIQYF. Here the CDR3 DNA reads TGTGCCTGGAGTCTTCTAGCGGGTCTAGCCAAAAACATTCAGTACTTC.

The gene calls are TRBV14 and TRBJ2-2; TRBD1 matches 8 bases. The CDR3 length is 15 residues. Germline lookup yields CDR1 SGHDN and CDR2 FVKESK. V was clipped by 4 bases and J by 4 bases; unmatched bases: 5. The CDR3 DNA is TGTGCCAGCAGCCCCCGACAGGGGACCACCGGGGAGCTGTTTTTT. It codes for CASSPRQGTTGELFF.

The CDR3 DNA follows: TGTGCCAGCAGTTACCTCCACGGGGGAGGAGATCAAGAGACCCAGTACTTC. Translating it yields CASSYLHGGGDQETQYF. The genes are TRBV6-2 or TRBV6-3 and TRBJ2-5, with D possibly being TRBD2 (6 bases). The CDR3 consists of 17 residues. Germline V lookup: CDR1 MNHEY, CDR2 SVGEGT. Trimming took 2 bases from V and 2 from J, leaving 18 bases between them.

The CDR3 nucleotides read TGTGCCACCAGCAGAGATACCCTTGCGGAGGGTTGGTCTGGGGCCAACGTCCTGACTTTC. It yields the protein CATSRDTLAEGWSGANVLTF. The chain is built from TRBV15 and TRBJ2-6; tentatively, D is TRBD2 (6 bases). The germline CDR1 and CDR2 sequences are LNHNV and YYDKDF (reference sequence). Trimming stripped 0 bases from V and 1 base from J, with 19 bases between. The CDR3 runs 20 residues.

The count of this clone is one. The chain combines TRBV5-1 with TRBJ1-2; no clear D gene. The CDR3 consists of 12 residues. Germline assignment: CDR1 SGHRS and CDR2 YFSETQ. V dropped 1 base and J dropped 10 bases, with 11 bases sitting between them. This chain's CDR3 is CASSLNTGDYTF. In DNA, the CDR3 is TGCGCCAGCAGCTTGAATACGGGAGACTACACCTTC.

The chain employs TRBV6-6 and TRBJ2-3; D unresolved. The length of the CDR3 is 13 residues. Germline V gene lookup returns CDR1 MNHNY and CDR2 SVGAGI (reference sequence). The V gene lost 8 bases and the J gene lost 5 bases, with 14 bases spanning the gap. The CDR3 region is CASVEIDQDTQYF. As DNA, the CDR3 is TGTGCCAGCGTAGAGATCGATCAAGATACGCAGTATTTT.

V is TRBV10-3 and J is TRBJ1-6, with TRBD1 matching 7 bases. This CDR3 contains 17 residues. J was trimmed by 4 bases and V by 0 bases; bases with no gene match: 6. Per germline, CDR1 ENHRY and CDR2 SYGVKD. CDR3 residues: CAISESVVTGYNSPLHF. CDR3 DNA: TGTGCCATCAGTGAGTCGGTGGTGACAGGGTATAATTCACCCCTCCACTTT.

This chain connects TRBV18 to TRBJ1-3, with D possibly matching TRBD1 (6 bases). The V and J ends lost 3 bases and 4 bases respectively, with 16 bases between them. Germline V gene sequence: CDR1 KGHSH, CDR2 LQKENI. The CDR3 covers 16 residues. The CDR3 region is CASSPPPHRAGNTIYF. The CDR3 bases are TGTGCCAGCTCACCTCCTCCCCACAGGGCCGGAAACACCATATATTTT.

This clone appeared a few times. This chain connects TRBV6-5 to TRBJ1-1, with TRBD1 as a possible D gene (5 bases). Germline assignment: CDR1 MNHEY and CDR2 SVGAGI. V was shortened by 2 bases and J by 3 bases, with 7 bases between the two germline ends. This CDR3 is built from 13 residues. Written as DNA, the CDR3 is TGTGCCAGCAGTTACAGGGGTGACACTGAAGCTTTCTTT. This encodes CASSYRGDTEAFF.

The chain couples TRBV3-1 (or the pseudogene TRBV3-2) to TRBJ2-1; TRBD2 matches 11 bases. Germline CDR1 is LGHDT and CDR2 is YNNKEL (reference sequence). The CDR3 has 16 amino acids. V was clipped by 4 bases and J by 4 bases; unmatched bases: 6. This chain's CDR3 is CASSLRASGGYNEQFF. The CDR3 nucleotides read TGTGCCAGCAGCCTGCGAGCTAGCGGGGGGTACAATGAGCAGTTCTTC.

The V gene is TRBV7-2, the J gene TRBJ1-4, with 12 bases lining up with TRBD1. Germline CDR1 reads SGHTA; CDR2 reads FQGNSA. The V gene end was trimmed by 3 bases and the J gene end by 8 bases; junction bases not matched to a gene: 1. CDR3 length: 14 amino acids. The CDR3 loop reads CASSFGTGGEKLFF. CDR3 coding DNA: TGTGCCAGCAGCTTCGGGACAGGGGGCGAAAAACTGTTTTTT.

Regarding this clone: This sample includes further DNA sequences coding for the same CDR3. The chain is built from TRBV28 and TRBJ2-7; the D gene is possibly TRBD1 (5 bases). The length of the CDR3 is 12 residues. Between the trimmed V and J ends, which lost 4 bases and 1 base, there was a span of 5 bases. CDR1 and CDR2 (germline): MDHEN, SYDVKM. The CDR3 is CASSSGSYEQYF. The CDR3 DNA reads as TGTGCCAGCAGTTCAGGGTCCTACGAGCAGTACTTC.

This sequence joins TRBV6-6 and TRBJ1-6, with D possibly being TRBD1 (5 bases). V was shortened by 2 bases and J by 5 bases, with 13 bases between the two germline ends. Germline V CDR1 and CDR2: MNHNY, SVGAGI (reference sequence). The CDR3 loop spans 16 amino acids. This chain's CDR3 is CASSYDRPGNNSPLHF. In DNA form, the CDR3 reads TGTGCCAGCAGTTACGATAGGCCAGGGAATAATTCACCCCTCCACTTT.

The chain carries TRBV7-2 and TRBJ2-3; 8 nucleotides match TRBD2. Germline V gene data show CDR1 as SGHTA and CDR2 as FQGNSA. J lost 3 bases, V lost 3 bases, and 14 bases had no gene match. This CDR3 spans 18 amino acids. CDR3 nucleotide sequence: TGTGCCAGCAGCTTTAGAGTAAGCAGCGGGGGCGGTACAGATACGCAGTATTTT. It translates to CASSFRVSSGGGTDTQYF.

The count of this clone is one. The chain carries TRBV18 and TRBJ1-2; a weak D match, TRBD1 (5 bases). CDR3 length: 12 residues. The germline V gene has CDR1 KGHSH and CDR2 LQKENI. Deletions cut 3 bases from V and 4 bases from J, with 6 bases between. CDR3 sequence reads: CASSPDSYGYTF. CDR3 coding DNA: TGTGCCAGCTCACCCGACAGCTATGGCTACACCTTC.

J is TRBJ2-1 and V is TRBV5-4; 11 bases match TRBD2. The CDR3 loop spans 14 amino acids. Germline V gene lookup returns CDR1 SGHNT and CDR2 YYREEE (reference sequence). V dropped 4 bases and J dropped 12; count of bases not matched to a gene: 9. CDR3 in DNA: TGTGCCAGCAGCATGACTAGCGGGGTCCCAGGGCAGTTCTTC. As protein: CASSMTSGVPGQFF.

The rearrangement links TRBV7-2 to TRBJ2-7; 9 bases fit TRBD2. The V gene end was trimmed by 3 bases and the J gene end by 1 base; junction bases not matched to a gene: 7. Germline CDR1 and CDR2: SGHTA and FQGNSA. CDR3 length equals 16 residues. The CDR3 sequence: CASSLGSGGGSYEQYF. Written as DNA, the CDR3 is TGTGCCAGCAGCTTGGGTAGCGGGGGAGGGTCCTACGAGCAGTACTTC. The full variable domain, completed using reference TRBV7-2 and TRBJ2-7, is GAGVSQSPSNKVTEKGKDVELRCDPISGHTALYWYRQSLGQGLEFLIYFQGNSAPDKSGLPSDRFSAERTGGSVSTLTIQRTQQEDSAVYLCASSLGSGGGSYEQYFGPGTRLTVT.

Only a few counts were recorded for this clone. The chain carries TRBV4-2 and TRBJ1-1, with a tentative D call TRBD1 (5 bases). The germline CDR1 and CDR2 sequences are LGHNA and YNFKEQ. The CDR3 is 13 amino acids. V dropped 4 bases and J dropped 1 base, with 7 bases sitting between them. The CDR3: CASSLRGNTEAFF. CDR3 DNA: TGTGCCAGCAGCCTAAGGGGGAACACTGAAGCTTTCTTT.

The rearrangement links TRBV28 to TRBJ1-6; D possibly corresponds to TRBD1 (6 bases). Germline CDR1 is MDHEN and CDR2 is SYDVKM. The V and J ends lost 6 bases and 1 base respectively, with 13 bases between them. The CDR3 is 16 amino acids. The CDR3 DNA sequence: TGTGCCAGCAGCTTACAGGGAGGATCCTATAATTCACCCCTCCACTTT. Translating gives CASSLQGGSYNSPLHF.

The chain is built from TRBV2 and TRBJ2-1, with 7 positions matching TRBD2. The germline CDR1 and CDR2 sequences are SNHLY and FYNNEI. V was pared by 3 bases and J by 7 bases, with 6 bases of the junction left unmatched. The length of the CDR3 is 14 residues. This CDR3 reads CASSDETSLNEQFF. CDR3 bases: TGTGCCAGCAGTGACGAGACTAGCTTAAATGAGCAGTTCTTC. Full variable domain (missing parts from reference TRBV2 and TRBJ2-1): EPEVTQTPSHQVTQMGQEVILRCVPISNHLYFYWYRQILGQKVEFLVSFYNNEISEKSEIFDDQFSVERPDGSNFTLKIRSTKLEDSAMYFCASSDETSLNEQFFGPGTRLTVL.